The clone carrying this T cell receptor (beta chain) was picked up many times. Its specificity is unknown. The sample belongs to a study of early T cells in non-severe SARS-CoV-2 infection. Trimming took 5 bases from V and 6 from J; bases not matched to a gene: 6. The CDR3 consists of 14 residues. Overall study results and limits: Using VDJdb, the matching emphasized anti-spike CD8 responses while missing private and CD4 specificities.

Molecules of cDNA were individually given unique molecular identifiers that were attached to them. TCRdb ran MiXCR on the 5' RACE reads and lists one entry per CDR3 protein. The sample includes some 44,000 distinct CDR3 sequences, approximately 5.9% of them seen just once. The input for sequencing was whole blood, taken at baseline. This sequence joins TRBV12-3 or TRBV12-4 and TRBJ1-5; TRBD1 agrees at 8 bases. The receptor comes from an adult who was a healthcare worker with PCR-confirmed SARS-CoV-2 infection or an uninfected control (not recorded which). The CDR3 sequence is CASSQGQGGQPQHF. In DNA, the CDR3 is TGTGCCAGCAGTCAAGGACAGGGAGGTCAGCCCCAGCATTTT.